Below, one T cell receptor beta chain is given with its context. Its target is not known. Distinct nucleotide sequences in the sample also encode this CDR3. This record comes from a study of cytomegalovirus exposure and HLA in healthy donors. Notes on the study in general: In a later analysis, V- and J-gene trimming of beta chains associated with a DCLRE1C missense variant, replicated independently. In most subjects, TCR beta sequences reportedly gave accurate predictions of HLA-A and HLA-B alleles. As a later analysis revealed, most CMV-associated TCR beta chains appeared HLA-restricted.

Looked up from germline, CDR1 is SEHNR and CDR2 is FQNEAQ (reference sequence). V gave up 1 base and J gave up 0 bases, with 7 bases separating them. The CDR3 spans 15 residues. PCR primers comprised 60 Vbeta and 13 Jbeta primers. Sequenced by immunoSEQ multiplex PCR; TCRdb stores in-frame clones only, minus some. The table includes approximately 150,000 clones, around 78% detected once. The chain carries TRBV7-9 and TRBJ2-1; tentative D call: TRBD1 (5 bases). Sequenced input: PBMCs. This TCR was sampled from a woman aged 40 to 50 in good health and CMV-seropositive. The CDR3, as DNA: TGTGCCAGCAGCTTAGGGCAGGGCTCCTACAATGAGCAGTTCTTC. This sequence encodes CASSLGQGSYNEQFF. Supplemented by reference TRBV7-9 and TRBJ2-1, the full variable domain reads DTGVSQNPRHKITKRGQNVTFRCDPISEHNRLYWYRQTLGQGPEFLTYFQNEAQLEKSRLLSDRFSAERPKGSFSTLEIQRTEQGDSAMYLCASSLGQGSYNEQFFGPGTRLTVL.